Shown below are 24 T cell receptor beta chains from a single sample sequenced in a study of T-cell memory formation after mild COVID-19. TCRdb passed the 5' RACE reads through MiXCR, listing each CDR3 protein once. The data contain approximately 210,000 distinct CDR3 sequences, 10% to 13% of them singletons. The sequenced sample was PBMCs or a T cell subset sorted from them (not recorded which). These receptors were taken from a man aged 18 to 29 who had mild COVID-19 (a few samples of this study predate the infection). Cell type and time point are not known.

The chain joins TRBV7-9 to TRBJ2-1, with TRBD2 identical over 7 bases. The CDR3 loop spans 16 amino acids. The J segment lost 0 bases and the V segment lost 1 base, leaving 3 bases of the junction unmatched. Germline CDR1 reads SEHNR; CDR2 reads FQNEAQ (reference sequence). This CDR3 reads CASSLGDYGSYNEQFF. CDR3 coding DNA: TGTGCCAGCAGCTTAGGGGACTATGGCTCCTACAATGAGCAGTTCTTC.

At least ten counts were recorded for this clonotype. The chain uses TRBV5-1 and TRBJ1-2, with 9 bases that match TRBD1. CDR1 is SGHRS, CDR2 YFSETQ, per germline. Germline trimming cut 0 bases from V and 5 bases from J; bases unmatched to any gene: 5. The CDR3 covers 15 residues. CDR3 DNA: TGCGCCAGCAGCTTGGAACAGGGGGCCGGTTATGGCTACACCTTC. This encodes CASSLEQGAGYGYTF.

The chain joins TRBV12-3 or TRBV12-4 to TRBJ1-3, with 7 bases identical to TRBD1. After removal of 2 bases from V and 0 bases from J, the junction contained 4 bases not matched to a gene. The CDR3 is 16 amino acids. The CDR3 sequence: CASSLTGTASGNTIYF. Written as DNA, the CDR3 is TGTGCCAGCAGTTTAACCGGGACAGCCTCTGGAAACACCATATATTTT.

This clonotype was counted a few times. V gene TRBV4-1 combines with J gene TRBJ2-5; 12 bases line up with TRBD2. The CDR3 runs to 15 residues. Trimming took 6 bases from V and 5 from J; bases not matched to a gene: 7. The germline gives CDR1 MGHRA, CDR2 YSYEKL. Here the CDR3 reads CASSRLAGAGETQYF. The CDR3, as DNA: TGCGCCAGCAGTAGACTAGCGGGGGCCGGGGAGACCCAGTACTTC.

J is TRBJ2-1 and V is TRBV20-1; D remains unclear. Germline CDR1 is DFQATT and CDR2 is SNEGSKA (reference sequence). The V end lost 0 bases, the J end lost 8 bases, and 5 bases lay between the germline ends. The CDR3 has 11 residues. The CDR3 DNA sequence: TGCAGTGCTAGAGATTTCCATGAGCAGTTCTTC. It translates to CSARDFHEQFF.

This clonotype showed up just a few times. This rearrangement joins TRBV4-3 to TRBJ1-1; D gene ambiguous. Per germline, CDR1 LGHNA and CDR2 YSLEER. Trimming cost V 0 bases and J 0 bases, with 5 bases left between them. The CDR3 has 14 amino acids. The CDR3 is CASSQDRMNTEAFF. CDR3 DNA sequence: TGCGCCAGCAGCCAAGACAGGATGAACACTGAAGCTTTCTTT.

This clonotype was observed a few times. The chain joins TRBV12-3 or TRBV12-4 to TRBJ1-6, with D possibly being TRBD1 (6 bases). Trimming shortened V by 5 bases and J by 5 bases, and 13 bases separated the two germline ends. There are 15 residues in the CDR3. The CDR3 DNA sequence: TGTGCCAGCAGTCGGGGGGCGGGCCATAATTCACCCCTCCACTTT. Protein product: CASSRGAGHNSPLHF.

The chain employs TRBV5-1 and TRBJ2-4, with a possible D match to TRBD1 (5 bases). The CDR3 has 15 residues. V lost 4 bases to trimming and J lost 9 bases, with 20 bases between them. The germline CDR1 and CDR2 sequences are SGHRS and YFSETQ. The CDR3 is CASSGPGQGVGIQYF. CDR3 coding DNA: TGCGCCAGCAGCGGTCCTGGACAAGGGGTCGGCATTCAGTACTTC.

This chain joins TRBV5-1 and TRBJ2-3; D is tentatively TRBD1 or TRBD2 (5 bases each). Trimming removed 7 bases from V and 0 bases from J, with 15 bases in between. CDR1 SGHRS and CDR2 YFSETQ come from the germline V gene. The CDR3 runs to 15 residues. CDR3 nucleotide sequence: TGCGCCAGCGCCGGTCGAGGGACCAGCACAGATACGCAGTATTTT. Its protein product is CASAGRGTSTDTQYF.

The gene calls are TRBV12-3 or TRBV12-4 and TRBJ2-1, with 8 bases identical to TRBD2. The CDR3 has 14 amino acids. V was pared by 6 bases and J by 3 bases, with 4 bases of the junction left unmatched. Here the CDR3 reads CASSRRGGYNEQFF. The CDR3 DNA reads TGTGCCAGCAGCCGACGGGGGGGCTACAATGAGCAGTTCTTC.

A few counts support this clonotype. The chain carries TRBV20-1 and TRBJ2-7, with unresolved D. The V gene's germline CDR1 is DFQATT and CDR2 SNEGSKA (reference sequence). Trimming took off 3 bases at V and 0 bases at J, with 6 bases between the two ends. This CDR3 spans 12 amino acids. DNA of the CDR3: TGCAGTGCTAGGATTAACTCCTACGAGCAGTACTTC. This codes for CSARINSYEQYF.

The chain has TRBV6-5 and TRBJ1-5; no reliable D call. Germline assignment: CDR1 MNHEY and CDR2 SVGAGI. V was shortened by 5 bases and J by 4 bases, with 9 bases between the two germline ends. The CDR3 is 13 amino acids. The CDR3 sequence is CASSTDGNQPQHF. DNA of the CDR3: TGTGCCAGCAGTACTGACGGGAATCAGCCCCAGCATTTT.

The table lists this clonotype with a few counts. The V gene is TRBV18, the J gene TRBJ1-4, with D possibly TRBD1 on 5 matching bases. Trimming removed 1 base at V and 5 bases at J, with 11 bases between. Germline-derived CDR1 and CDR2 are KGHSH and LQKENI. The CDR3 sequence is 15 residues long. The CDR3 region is CASSPLQGLNEKLFF. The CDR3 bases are TGTGCCAGCTCACCACTCCAGGGTTTAAATGAAAAACTGTTTTTT.

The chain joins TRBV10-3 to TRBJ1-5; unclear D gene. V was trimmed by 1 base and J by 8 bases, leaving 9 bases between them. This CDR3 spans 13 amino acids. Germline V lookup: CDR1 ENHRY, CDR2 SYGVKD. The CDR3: CAISEYEEEPQHF. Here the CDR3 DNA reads TGTGCCATCAGTGAGTACGAGGAGGAGCCCCAGCATTTT.

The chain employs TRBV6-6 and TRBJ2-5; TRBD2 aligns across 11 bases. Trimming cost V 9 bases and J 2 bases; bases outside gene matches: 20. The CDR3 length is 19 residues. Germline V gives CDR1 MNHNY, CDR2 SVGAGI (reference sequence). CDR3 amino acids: CASRSTRKLAGEKQETQYF. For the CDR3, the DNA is TGTGCCAGTCGATCCACCCGAAAACTAGCGGGGGAAAAACAAGAGACCCAGTACTTC.

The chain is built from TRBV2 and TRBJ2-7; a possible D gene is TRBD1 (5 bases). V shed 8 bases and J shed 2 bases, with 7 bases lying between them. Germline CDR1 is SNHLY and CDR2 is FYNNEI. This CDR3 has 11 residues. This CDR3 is CASQGTYEQYF. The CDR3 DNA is TGTGCCAGCCAGGGTACCTACGAGCAGTACTTC.

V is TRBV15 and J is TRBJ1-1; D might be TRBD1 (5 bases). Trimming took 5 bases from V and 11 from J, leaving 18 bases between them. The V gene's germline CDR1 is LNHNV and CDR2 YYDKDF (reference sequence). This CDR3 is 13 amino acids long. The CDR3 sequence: CATSSGPLSDAFF. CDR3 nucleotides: TGTGCCACCAGCTCAGGGCCCCTGTCGGATGCTTTCTTT.

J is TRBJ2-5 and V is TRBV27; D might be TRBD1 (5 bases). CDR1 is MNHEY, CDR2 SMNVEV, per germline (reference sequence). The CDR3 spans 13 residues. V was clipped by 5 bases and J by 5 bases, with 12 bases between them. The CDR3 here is CASSIRVRETQYF. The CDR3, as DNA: TGTGCCAGCAGTATCAGGGTGAGGGAGACCCAGTACTTC.

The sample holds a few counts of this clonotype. The CDR3 sequence is CASSPSDRLMQYV. Written as DNA, the CDR3 is TGTGCCAGCAGTCCGTCAGACAGACTGATGCAGTACGTC. The V and J genes are TRBV6-5 and TRBJ2-7, with D possibly being TRBD1 (5 bases). The CDR3 is 13 amino acids. Trimming shortened V by 5 bases and J by 9 bases, and 17 bases separated the two germline ends. Germline-derived CDR1 and CDR2 are MNHEY and SVGAGI.

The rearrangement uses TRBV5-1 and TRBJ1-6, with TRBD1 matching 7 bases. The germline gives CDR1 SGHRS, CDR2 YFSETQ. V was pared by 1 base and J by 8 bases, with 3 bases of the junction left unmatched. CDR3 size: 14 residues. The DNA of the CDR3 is TGCGCCAGCAGCTTGCAGGGGGTGGATTCACCCCTCCACTTT. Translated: CASSLQGVDSPLHF.

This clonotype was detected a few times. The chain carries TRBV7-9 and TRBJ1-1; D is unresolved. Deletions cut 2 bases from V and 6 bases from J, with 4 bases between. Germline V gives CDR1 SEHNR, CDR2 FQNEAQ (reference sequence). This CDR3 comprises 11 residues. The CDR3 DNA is TGTGCCAGCAGCTTACAACCTGAAGCTTTCTTT. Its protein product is CASSLQPEAFF.

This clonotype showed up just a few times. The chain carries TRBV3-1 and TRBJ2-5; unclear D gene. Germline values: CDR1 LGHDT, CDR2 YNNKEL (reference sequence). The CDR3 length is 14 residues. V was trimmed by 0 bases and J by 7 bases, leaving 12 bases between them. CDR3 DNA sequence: TGTGCCAGCAGCCAAGAAGTTAGTATCGGGACCCAGTACTTC. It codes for CASSQEVSIGTQYF.

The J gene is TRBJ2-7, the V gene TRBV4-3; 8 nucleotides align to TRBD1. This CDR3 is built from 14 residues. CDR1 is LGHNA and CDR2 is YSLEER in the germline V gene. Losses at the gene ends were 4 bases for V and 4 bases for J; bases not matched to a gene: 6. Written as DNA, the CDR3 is TGCGCCAGCAGCCGAGGGACAGGCGGGTACGAGCAGTACTTC. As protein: CASSRGTGGYEQYF.

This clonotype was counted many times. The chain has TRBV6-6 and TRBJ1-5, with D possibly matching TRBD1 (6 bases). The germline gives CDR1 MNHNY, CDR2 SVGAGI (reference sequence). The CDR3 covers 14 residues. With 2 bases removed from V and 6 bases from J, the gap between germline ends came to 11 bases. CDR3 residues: CASSYGQGSQPQHF. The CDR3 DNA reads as TGTGCCAGCAGTTACGGTCAGGGGAGTCAGCCCCAGCATTTT.